A selection of T cell receptor beta chains follows, all from one sample in a study of T cells in narcolepsy. Assay used: immunoSEQ multiplex PCR; TCRdb lists only in-frame clones, some missing. The sample has over 30,000 clones, roughly nine tenths seen once. Specimen: CD45RA- memory CD4+ T cells from PBMCs. The receptors were sampled from a human donor with narcolepsy. Each CDR3 is given with its conserved first and last residue. D genes are given only for firm matches. The size of a clone is reported for some rows only, either as once, few or many, or as a class for expanded clones.

TRBV5-5	TRBD1	.	TRBJ1-6	CASSLEGTGVSPLHF	TGTGCCAGCAGCTTGGAGGGGACAGGGGTGTCACCCCTCCACTTT
TRBV6-5	.	.	TRBJ2-2	CASSTAGVNTGELFF	TGTGCCAGCAGCACGGCAGGGGTGAACACCGGGGAGCTGTTTTTT
TRBV5-1	TRBD2	few	TRBJ2-7	CASSPGLGVGPYEQYF	TGCGCCAGCAGCCCGGGACTAGGGGTGGGACCCTACGAGCAGTACTTC
TRBV15	TRBD1	once	TRBJ1-2	CATSRDGRRGQANYGYTF	TGTGCCACCAGCAGAGATGGGCGGAGAGGACAGGCTAACTATGGCTACACCTTC
TRBV9	TRBD1	.	TRBJ1-5	CASSVGTGWQPQHF	TGTGCCAGCAGCGTAGGGACAGGTTGGCAGCCCCAGCATTTT
TRBV9	TRBD1	.	TRBJ2-5	CASSARQGDWSQETQYF	TGTGCCAGCAGCGCGCGACAGGGGGATTGGTCCCAAGAGACCCAGTACTTC
TRBV7-3	.	.	TRBJ2-3	CASSLALRDTQYF	TGTGCCAGCAGCTTAGCTTTGCGGGATACGCAGTATTTT
TRBV29-1	.	.	TRBJ1-1	CSVETGNTEAFF	TGCAGCGTTGAGACAGGGAACACTGAAGCTTTCTTT
TRBV4-1	.	.	TRBJ1-3	CASSQRLDSGNTIYF	TGCGCCAGCAGCCAAAGGTTGGACTCTGGAAACACCATATATTTT
TRBV9	TRBD2	.	TRBJ2-3	CASSAIAGGRADTQYF	TGTGCCAGCAGCGCCATAGCGGGGGGGCGGGCAGATACGCAGTATTTT
TRBV27	.	.	TRBJ2-4	CASRPQTGLGNIQYF	TGTGCCAGCAGGCCACAAACAGGGCTCGGGAACATTCAGTACTTC
TRBV28	TRBD1	.	TRBJ1-5	CASRSTGNGNQPQHF	TGTGCCAGCAGATCGACAGGGAATGGCAATCAGCCCCAGCATTTT
TRBV30	TRBD1	.	TRBJ1-2	CAWSVGQAGGFNYGYTF	TGTGCCTGGAGTGTCGGACAGGCCGGTGGTTTTAACTATGGCTACACCTTC
TRBV20-1	.	.	TRBJ1-1	CSATRGFEAFF	TGCAGTGCGACACGGGGATTCGAAGCTTTCTTT
TRBV19	.	.	TRBJ2-6	CASSPGRYSGANVLTF	TGTGCCAGTAGTCCCGGACGCTACTCTGGGGCCAACGTCCTGACTTTC
TRBV18	.	few	TRBJ2-4	CASSPPDGNIQYF	TGTGCCAGCTCACCACCTGATGGAAACATTCAGTACTTC
TRBV18	.	.	TRBJ1-2	CASSPQENSNYGYTF	TGTGCCAGCTCACCACAAGAGAATTCTAACTATGGCTACACCTTC
TRBV5-4	TRBD2	.	TRBJ2-2	CASSSGLAGNTGELFF	TGTGCCAGCAGCTCGGGACTAGCGGGGAACACCGGGGAGCTGTTTTTT
TRBV5-1	.	.	TRBJ1-1	CASSLGWGTEAFF	TGCGCCAGCAGCTTGGGTTGGGGGACTGAAGCTTTCTTT
TRBV4-2	.	.	TRBJ1-1	CASSQLWTVGTEAFF	TGTGCCAGCAGCCAACTTTGGACGGTGGGCACTGAAGCTTTCTTT
TRBV18	.	.	TRBJ2-7	CASSPRSLDGTVRRSYEQYF	TGTGCCAGCTCACCACGGAGCTTGGACGGGACCGTAAGAAGATCGTACGAGCAGTACTTC
TRBV7-9	.	.	TRBJ2-3	CASSPGAASTDTQYF	TGTGCCAGCAGCCCAGGGGCAGCTAGCACAGATACGCAGTATTTT
TRBV9	.	.	TRBJ2-1	CASSVDGGLSSYNEQFF	TGTGCCAGCAGCGTAGACGGGGGTCTATCAAGCTACAATGAGCAGTTCTTC
TRBV11-2	.	.	TRBJ1-1	CASSLVRAGRGTEAFF	TGTGCCAGCAGCTTAGTTCGGGCAGGGCGAGGGACTGAAGCTTTCTTT
TRBV5-1	.	few	TRBJ2-3	CASSLDTRTDTQYF	TGCGCCAGCAGCCTGGACACCCGCACAGATACGCAGTATTTT
TRBV7-9	.	.	TRBJ1-2	CASSLKGLANYGYTF	TGTGCCAGCAGCTTGAAAGGCCTAGCGAACTATGGCTACACCTTC
TRBV5-5	.	.	TRBJ2-5	CASSFGDRETQYF	TGTGCCAGCAGCTTCGGGGATCGGGAGACCCAGTACTTC
TRBV7-9	.	.	TRBJ1-2	CASSLGGGGYTF	TGTGCCAGCAGCTTAGGAGGAGGCGGCTACACCTTC
TRBV30	.	once	TRBJ2-2	CAWRPGGTGELFF	TGTGCCTGGAGACCCGGTGGGACCGGGGAGCTGTTTTTT
TRBV4-2	.	once	TRBJ1-1	CASSQDVVALRGTFF	TGTGCCAGCAGCCAAGATGTAGTGGCCCTCCGCGGAACTTTCTTT
TRBV2	.	.	TRBJ1-4	CASSVEKLFF	TGTGCCAGCAGTGTCGAAAAACTGTTTTTT
TRBV10-3	.	few	TRBJ2-5	CAISEIRDHQETQYF	TGTGCCATCAGTGAGATCCGGGACCACCAAGAGACCCAGTACTTC
TRBV10-3	TRBD1	.	TRBJ1-5	CATQGGSNQPQHF	TGTGCCACCCAGGGGGGAAGCAATCAGCCCCAGCATTTT
TRBV27	TRBD2	.	TRBJ2-2	CASSLRSGTSGTGELFF	TGTGCCAGCAGCCTAAGGTCCGGGACTAGCGGCACCGGGGAGCTGTTTTTT
TRBV11-2	.	.	TRBJ1-5	CASSLDYLLSNQPQHF	TGTGCCAGCAGCTTAGATTATTTGTTGTCTAATCAGCCCCAGCATTTT
TRBV29-1	.	.	TRBJ1-2	CSVETTYYGYTF	TGCAGCGTTGAGACCACATACTATGGCTACACCTTC
TRBV11-3	TRBD2	.	TRBJ2-7	CASSLVAGGSNYEQYF	TGTGCCAGCAGCTTAGTGGCGGGGGGATCAAACTACGAGCAGTACTTC
TRBV2	.	.	TRBJ2-5	CASLRGETQYF	TGTGCCAGCCTGAGGGGCGAGACCCAGTACTTC
TRBV7-6	.	.	TRBJ2-3	CASSLSERAGTQYF	TGTGCCAGCAGCTTATCCGAACGGGCGGGAACGCAGTATTTT
TRBV6-6	TRBD2	once	TRBJ2-5	CASSQAGWETQYF	TGTGCCAGCAGTCAAGCGGGGTGGGAGACCCAGTACTTC
TRBV14	.	.	TRBJ2-3	CASSQLGVSTDTQYF	TGTGCCAGCAGCCAACTAGGGGTTAGCACAGATACGCAGTATTTT
TRBV7-2	TRBD2	.	TRBJ2-3	CASSLALAGGWTDTQYF	TGTGCCAGCAGCTTAGCGCTGGCGGGAGGATGGACAGATACGCAGTATTTT
TRBV18	TRBD2	.	TRBJ2-1	CASSPDRGGYNEQFF	TGTGCCAGCTCACCCGATCGGGGGGGCTACAATGAGCAGTTCTTC
TRBV5-1	.	.	TRBJ2-3	CASSLDLWDTQYF	TGCGCCAGCAGCTTGGACCTCTGGGATACGCAGTATTTT
TRBV5-1	.	.	TRBJ1-2	CASSLTSGYGGYTF	TGCGCCAGCAGCTTGACTTCCGGGTATGGTGGCTACACCTTC
TRBV19	.	.	TRBJ1-5	CASLTVHGGQPQHF	TGTGCCAGCCTGACAGTCCATGGGGGTCAGCCCCAGCATTTT
TRBV28	.	.	TRBJ1-1	CAGLTAGNTEAFF	TGTGCCGGCCTGACCGCGGGGAACACTGAAGCTTTCTTT